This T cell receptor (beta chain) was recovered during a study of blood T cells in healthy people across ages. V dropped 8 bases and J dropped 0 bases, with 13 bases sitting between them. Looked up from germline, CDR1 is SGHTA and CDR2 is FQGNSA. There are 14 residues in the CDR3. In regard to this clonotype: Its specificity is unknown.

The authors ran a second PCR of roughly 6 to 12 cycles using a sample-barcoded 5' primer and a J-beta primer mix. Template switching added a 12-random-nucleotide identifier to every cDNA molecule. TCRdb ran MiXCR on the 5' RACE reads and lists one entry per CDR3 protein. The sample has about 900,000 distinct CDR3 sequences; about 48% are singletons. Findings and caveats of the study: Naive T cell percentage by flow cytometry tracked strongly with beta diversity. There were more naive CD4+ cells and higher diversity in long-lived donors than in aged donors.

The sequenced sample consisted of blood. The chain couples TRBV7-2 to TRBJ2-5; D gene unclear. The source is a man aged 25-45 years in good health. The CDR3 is CASGPRLDQETQYF. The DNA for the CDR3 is TGTGCCAGCGGACCCAGGTTGGACCAAGAGACCCAGTACTTC.